This entry features one TCR beta chain sequence. Its antigen remains unidentified. It was 5'RACE with constant-segment primers that produced the TCR alpha and TCR beta cDNA libraries, which carried sample barcodes and UMIs. One entry per CDR3 protein, called by TCRdb with MiXCR from the 5' RACE reads. The data hold roughly 170,000 distinct CDR3 sequences, with 20% to 25% observed a single time. This sample was taken from a study of T-cell memory formation after mild COVID-19. Overall study findings and caveats: Clones that shrank (day 15 to 85) were balanced CD4/CD8, whereas later expanders leaned CD4+. Cross-reactive memory appears to have joined, as suggested by some responding clones showing up in pre-infection memory. CD4+ clones that contracted lay mainly in CM and EM; CD8+ ones lay in EMRA.

This TCR was sampled from an adult woman who had mild COVID-19 (a few samples of this study predate the infection). Cell type and time point are not known. Material for sequencing was PBMCs or a T cell subset sorted from them (not recorded which).

CDR3 bases: TGCAGCGTTGAGTTAGGGGGGGCGGGAAATGAGCAGTTCTTC. Its translation is CSVELGGAGNEQFF. The genes are TRBV29-1 and TRBJ2-1; D might be TRBD2 (7 bases). CDR3 size: 14 residues. Trimming stripped 3 bases from V and 7 bases from J, with 16 bases between. Germline V CDR1 and CDR2: SQVTM, ANQGSEA.